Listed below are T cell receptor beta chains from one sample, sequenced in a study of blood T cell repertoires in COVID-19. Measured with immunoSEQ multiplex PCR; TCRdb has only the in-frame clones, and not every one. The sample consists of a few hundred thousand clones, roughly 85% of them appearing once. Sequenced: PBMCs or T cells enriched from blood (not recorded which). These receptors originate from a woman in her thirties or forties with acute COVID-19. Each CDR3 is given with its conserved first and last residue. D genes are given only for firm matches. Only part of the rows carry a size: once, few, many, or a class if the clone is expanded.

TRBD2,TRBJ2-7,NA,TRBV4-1,TGCGCCAGCAGCCAATCAGCGGGAGGGCCTCAACACGAGCAGTACTTC,CASSQSAGGPQHEQYF
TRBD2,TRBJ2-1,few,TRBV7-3,TGTGCCAGCAGCTCGAGCGGGGGCACGAGGAATGAGCAGTTCTTC,CASSSSGGTRNEQFF
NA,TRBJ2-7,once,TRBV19,TGTGCCAGTAGTCGGGGTACGTACGAGCAGTACTTC,CASSRGTYEQYF
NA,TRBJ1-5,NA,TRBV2,TGTGCCAGCAGTGAGGCCGGGCTAGGGGCGAGCAATCAGCCCCAGCATTTT,CASSEAGLGASNQPQHF
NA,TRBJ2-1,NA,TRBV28,TGTGCCAGCAGCCCTCAGAATGGCAATGAGCAGTTCTTC,CASSPQNGNEQFF
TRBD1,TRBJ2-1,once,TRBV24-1,TGTGCCACCAGTGACACCTGGACAGGGAGGAATGAGCAGTTCTTC,CATSDTWTGRNEQFF
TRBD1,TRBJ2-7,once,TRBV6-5,TGTGCCAGCAGCTGGGGACAGGGCCCGAGCGAGCAGTACTTC,CASSWGQGPSEQYF
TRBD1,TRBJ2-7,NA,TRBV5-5,TGTGCCAGCAGCTCCCGGACAGGGAGCTCCTACGAGCAGTACTTC,CASSSRTGSSYEQYF
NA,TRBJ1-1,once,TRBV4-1,TGCGCCAGCAGCCAAGATGGAGGGTCCCTGAACACTGAAGCTTTCTTT,CASSQDGGSLNTEAFF
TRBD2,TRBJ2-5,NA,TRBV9,TGTGCCAGCAGCGTAGGTCATACTAGCGACCAAGAGACCCAGTACTTC,CASSVGHTSDQETQYF
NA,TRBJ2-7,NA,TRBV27,TGTGCCAGCAGTGCCCGGGACAATAACTACGAGCAGTACTTC,CASSARDNNYEQYF
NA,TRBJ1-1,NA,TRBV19,TGTGCCAGTAGTCCGTCCTTCTTTCTGAACACTGAAGCTTTCTTT,CASSPSFFLNTEAFF
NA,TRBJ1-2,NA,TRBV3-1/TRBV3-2,TGTGCCAGCACCCAGGCCTTAGGGGAAGGCTACACCTTC,CASTQALGEGYTF
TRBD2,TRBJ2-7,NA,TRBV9,TGTGCCAGCAGCGTCGGGACTAGCGGACACTACGAGCAGTACTTC,CASSVGTSGHYEQYF
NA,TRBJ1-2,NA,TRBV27,TGTGCCAGCAGTTTATACCCAGACTATGGCTACACCTTC,CASSLYPDYGYTF
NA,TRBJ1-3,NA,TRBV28,TGTGCCAGCAGTTTCACCCAGGGAGGTGGAAACACCATATATTTT,CASSFTQGGGNTIYF
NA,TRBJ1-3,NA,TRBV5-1,TGCGCCAGCAGCTTGGCCGGGAGGGAGTCTGGAAACACCATATATTTT,CASSLAGRESGNTIYF
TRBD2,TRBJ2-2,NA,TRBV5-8,TGTGCCAGCAGCAAACTAGCGGGATTAACCGGGGAGCTGTTTTTT,CASSKLAGLTGELFF